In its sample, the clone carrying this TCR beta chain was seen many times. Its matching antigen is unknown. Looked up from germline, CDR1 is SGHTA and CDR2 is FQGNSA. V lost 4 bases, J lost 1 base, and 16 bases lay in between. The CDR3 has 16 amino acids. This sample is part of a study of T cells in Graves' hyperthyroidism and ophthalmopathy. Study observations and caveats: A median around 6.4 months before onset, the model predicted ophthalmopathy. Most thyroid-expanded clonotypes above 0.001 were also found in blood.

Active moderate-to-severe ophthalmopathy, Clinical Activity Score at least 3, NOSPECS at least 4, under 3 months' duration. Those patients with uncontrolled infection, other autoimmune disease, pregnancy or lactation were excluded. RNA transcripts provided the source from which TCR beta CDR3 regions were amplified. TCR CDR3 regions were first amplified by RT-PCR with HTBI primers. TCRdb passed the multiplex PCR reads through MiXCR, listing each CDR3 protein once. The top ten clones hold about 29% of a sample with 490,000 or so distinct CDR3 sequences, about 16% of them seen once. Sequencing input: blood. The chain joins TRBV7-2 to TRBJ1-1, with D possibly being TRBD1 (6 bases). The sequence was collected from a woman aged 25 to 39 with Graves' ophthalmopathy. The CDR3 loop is CASSSTRGQTNTEAFF. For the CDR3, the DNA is TGTGCCAGCAGCTCAACACGGGGGCAGACGAACACTGAAGCTTTCTTT.